The entry below gives a single T cell receptor beta chain sequence along with its context. The sample comes from a study of technical replicates of blood from a few donors. TCRdb's table, derived via immunoSEQ multiplex PCR, lists solely in-frame clones and lacks some. In the table there are 65,000 to 75,000 clones, 70% to 90% of which are singletons. Germline CDR1 and CDR2: MNHEY and SVGAGI. J gave up 6 bases and V 0 bases, and 11 bases lay outside the gene matches. The CDR3 loop spans 16 amino acids. Sequencing was performed on PBMCs. V gene TRBV6-5 combines with J gene TRBJ2-7; the match to TRBD2 covers 7 bases. This sequence was found in a human donor in good health. Some clones in this sample may be carry-over from other donors' samples. The chain's CDR3 is CASSYSATGGSSEQYF. CDR3 DNA sequence: TGTGCCAGCAGTTACTCGGCGACTGGCGGGAGTTCCGAGCAGTACTTC.